The sequence of this T cell receptor (beta chain) was determined in a study of blood T cell repertoires in COVID-19. Overall study: Sites in the United States, Italy and Spain provided acute and convalescent COVID-19 samples.

Measured with immunoSEQ multiplex PCR; TCRdb has only the in-frame clones, and not every one. Among more than 150,000 clones listed, around nine tenths were seen once. The junction had 6 bases not matched to a gene; V was cut back by 6 bases and J by 0 bases. Germline lookup yields CDR1 SQVTM and CDR2 ANQGSEA. The CDR3 runs to 14 residues. The TCR sequence derives from a woman between 18 and 29 years old who had recovered from COVID-19. V and J are TRBV29-1 and TRBJ1-1, with 8 bases lining up with TRBD1. Source material: peripheral blood. The CDR3: CSVQQGGMNTEAFF. CDR3 sequence (DNA): TGCAGCGTGCAACAGGGGGGGATGAACACTGAAGCTTTCTTT.